What follows are 4 T cell receptor beta chains derived from one specimen sequenced in a study of cytomegalovirus exposure and HLA in healthy donors. PCR involved 60 Vbeta and 13 Jbeta primers. Assay: immunoSEQ multiplex PCR; the TCRdb copy retains only in-frame clones and omits some. Its clone listing holds about 200,000 clones. The sequencing sample was made of PBMCs. The receptors shown here come from a boy aged 10-17 years in good health and CMV-seronegative.

A note on this clone: In the same sample, other DNA sequences code for this CDR3. The V and J genes are TRBV6-5 and TRBJ1-2; D unclear. V was cut by 2 bases and J by 8 bases, with 9 bases left in between. Germline loops: CDR1 MNHEY, CDR2 SVGAGI. The CDR3 is 12 residues long. The CDR3 nucleotides are TGTGCCAGCAGTTACGCGGGGAACGGCTACACCTTC. Protein product: CASSYAGNGYTF.

The rearrangement joins TRBV11-2 to TRBJ1-2; the match to TRBD1 covers 7 bases. Germline CDR1 reads SGHAT; CDR2 reads FQNNGV. The junction had 6 bases not matched to a gene; V was cut back by 3 bases and J by 8 bases. This CDR3 contains 13 residues. CDR3 bases: TGTGCCAGCAGCTTGACAGGGAATCAGGGCTACACCTTC. This sequence encodes CASSLTGNQGYTF.

CDR3 residues: CASSSSPRSYEQYF. In nucleotides, the CDR3 is TGTGCCAGCAGTTCCTCTCCCCGCTCCTACGAGCAGTACTTC. V gene TRBV6-5 combines with J gene TRBJ2-7; no clear D. The germline V gene encodes CDR1 MNHEY and CDR2 SVGAGI. This CDR3 has 14 amino acids. Trimming stripped 4 bases from V and 0 bases from J, with 10 bases between.

The rearrangement uses TRBV2 and TRBJ1-4, with TRBD1 matching 8 bases. The J segment lost 6 bases and the V segment lost 6 bases, leaving 6 bases of the junction unmatched. Germline CDR1 and CDR2: SNHLY and FYNNEI. CDR3 length: 14 residues. The CDR3 DNA reads TGTGCCAGCAGGTCGGGACAGGTACATGAAAAACTGTTTTTT. It yields the protein CASRSGQVHEKLFF.